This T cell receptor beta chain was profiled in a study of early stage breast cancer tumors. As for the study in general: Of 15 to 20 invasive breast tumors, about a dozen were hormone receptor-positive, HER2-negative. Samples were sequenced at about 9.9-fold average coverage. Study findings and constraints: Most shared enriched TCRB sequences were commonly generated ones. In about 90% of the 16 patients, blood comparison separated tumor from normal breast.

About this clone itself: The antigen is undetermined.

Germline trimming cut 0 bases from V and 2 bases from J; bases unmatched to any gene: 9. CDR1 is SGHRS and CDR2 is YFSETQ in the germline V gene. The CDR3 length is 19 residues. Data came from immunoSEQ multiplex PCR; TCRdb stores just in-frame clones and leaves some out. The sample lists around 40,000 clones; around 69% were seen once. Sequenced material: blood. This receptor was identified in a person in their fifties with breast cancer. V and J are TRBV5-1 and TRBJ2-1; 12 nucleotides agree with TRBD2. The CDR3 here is CASSLGLAGVPGPYNEQFF. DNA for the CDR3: TGCGCCAGCAGCTTGGGACTAGCGGGGGTCCCAGGGCCCTACAATGAGCAGTTCTTC.